This T cell receptor beta chain comes out of a study of Ad26.COV2.S vaccination and SARS-CoV-2 variants. Regarding treatment: around 19 received Ad26.COV2.S at low or high dose, single or two shots; a few received placebo; per-sample allocation not given. On day 63 after the first injection, vaccine and placebo recipients gave samples. Clones were sequenced by immunoSEQ multiplex PCR, and TCRdb holds only the in-frame ones, with some missing. The sample records 350,000 to 400,000 clones, approximately 91% being singletons. The sample consisted of peripheral blood, taken in a trial of Ad26.COV2.S vaccine versus placebo. This TCR derives from a person between 18 and 65 years old who received the Ad26.COV2.S COVID-19 vaccine or a placebo.

Written as DNA, the CDR3 is TGTGCCAGTAGTAGCGGGGACAGGGGAAGGCAGCCCCAGCATTTT. This gives the protein CASSSGDRGRQPQHF. The V call is TRBV19, the J call TRBJ1-5; 10 nucleotides match TRBD1. The trim removed 4 bases at V and 7 bases at J, leaving 7 bases unmatched. This CDR3 is built from 15 residues. Looked up from germline, CDR1 is LNHDA and CDR2 is SQIVND (reference sequence).